One and the same sample provided the 8 T cell receptor beta chains below, sequenced in a study of OX40 agonist ivuxolimab in advanced cancers. Here immunoSEQ multiplex PCR was the method, and the copy in TCRdb shows in-frame clones only, minus some. The sample yields 65,000 to 70,000 clones, 75% to 90% seen once. The sample was CD4+ or CD8+ T cells sorted from blood, taken in a trial of the OX40 agonist ivuxolimab. These receptors originate from an adult with an advanced solid tumor such as melanoma, head and neck, liver or kidney cancer.

This rearrangement joins TRBV7-6 to TRBJ1-2; 9 bases align to TRBD1. CDR3 size: 14 residues. Trimming removed 2 bases from V and 6 bases from J; junction bases left unmatched: 4. The germline CDR1 and CDR2 sequences are SGHVS and FNYEAQ. Here the CDR3 reads CASSLTTGGDGYTF. CDR3 sequence (DNA): TGTGCCAGCAGCTTAACGACAGGGGGTGATGGCTACACCTTC.

V is TRBV6-4 and J is TRBJ1-2; 7 bases are shared with TRBD1. Trimming removed 6 bases from V and 4 bases from J; junction bases left unmatched: 11. This CDR3 spans 15 amino acids. CDR1 is MRHNA and CDR2 is SNTAGT in the germline V gene. CDR3 DNA sequence: TGTGCCAGCAGGGCCGAACACAGGGGAATCTATGGCTACACCTTC. Its protein product is CASRAEHRGIYGYTF.

This rearrangement joins TRBV27 to TRBJ2-1, with 14 nucleotides matching TRBD2. The CDR3 extends over 17 amino acids. V dropped 6 bases and J dropped 3; count of bases not matched to a gene: 7. Looked up from germline, CDR1 is MNHEY and CDR2 is SMNVEV (reference sequence). In DNA, the CDR3 is TGTGCCAGCAGCCCCGGGACTAGCGGGAGAGGCTACAATGAGCAGTTCTTC. It specifies CASSPGTSGRGYNEQFF.

The chain joins TRBV18 to TRBJ2-6; unclear D gene. V lost 5 bases and J lost 0, with 5 bases in between. The germline gives CDR1 KGHSH, CDR2 LQKENI. CDR3 length equals 14 residues. CDR3 region: CASSDYSGANVLTF. The CDR3 DNA reads TGTGCCAGCTCAGATTACTCTGGGGCCAACGTCCTGACTTTC.

The chain joins TRBV5-5 to TRBJ2-7; 12 bases fit TRBD2. The germline V gene encodes CDR1 SGHKS and CDR2 YYEKEE (reference sequence). The CDR3 runs 18 residues. J lost 3 bases, V lost 4 bases, and 14 bases had no gene match. CDR3 sequence (DNA): TGTGCCAGCAGCCGGAAGCCGGGACTAGCGGGTACGTTCTACGAGCAGTACTTC. This encodes CASSRKPGLAGTFYEQYF.

This chain links TRBV6-1 with TRBJ1-2; a weak D match, TRBD1 (5 bases). The germline V gene encodes CDR1 MNHNS and CDR2 SASEGT. This CDR3 region has 14 residues. V shed 2 bases and J shed 2 bases, with 9 bases lying between them. CDR3 residues: CASSERQINYGYTF. The CDR3 bases are TGTGCCAGCAGTGAACGACAGATCAACTATGGCTACACCTTC.

The V and J genes are TRBV27 and TRBJ2-5; perhaps TRBD2 as D (6 bases). The CDR3 is made up of 15 amino acids. The V and J ends lost 3 bases and 5 bases respectively, with 16 bases between them. Per germline, CDR1 MNHEY and CDR2 SMNVEV (reference sequence). CDR3 nucleotides: TGTGCCAGCAGTTTCGGGGGAGGCGGGTACGAGACCCAGTACTTC. This gives the protein CASSFGGGGYETQYF.

The V and J genes are TRBV5-1 and TRBJ1-2, with 9 nucleotides matching TRBD1. With V trimmed by 6 bases and J by 4 bases, 10 bases remained unmatched. The CDR3 has 15 residues. Germline CDR1 reads SGHRS; CDR2 reads YFSETQ. The DNA of the CDR3 is TGCGCCAGCACCCTAGGGGACAGGGATAGCTATGGCTACACCTTC. Translated: CASTLGDRDSYGYTF.